Described below is a single T cell receptor beta chain sequence and its context. This clone was counted between two and nine times. The antigen it binds to is not known. One base away there is no much larger clone; base qualities are not given. The immunoSEQ Assay was the method used to sequence TCRbeta CDR3 regions. After extraction, genomic DNA underwent amplification by bias-controlled multiplex PCR, followed by high-throughput sequencing. As for how the authors treated the data: To quantify the absolute abundance of every unique TCRbeta CDR3 region, sequences were collapsed and filtered. T cell fraction was estimated by normalization of TCRbeta template counts to usable DNA, with usable DNA being measured through amplification of reference genes present in all nucleated cells. Repertoire TCRs were annotated as SARS-CoV-2-specific by exact matching of V gene, CDR3 amino acid sequence and J gene to a known reactive TCR set. The reference SARS-CoV-2 TCR set was derived from MIRA and filtered for enrichment in COVID-19-positive ImmuneCODE repertoires, a step that removed public or cross-reactive TCRs. Using the MIRA antigens, annotated TCRs were further analysed by specific ORF or by position within an ORF. Breadth was defined as annotated unique rearrangements over total unique productive rearrangements; depth was the summed frequency of those rearrangements. Two-sided Wilcoxon rank-sum tests were used to compare TCR breadth between groups. In TCRdb, the immuneACCESS table is reduced to in-frame sequences with V and J assigned. These tables do not hold every clone; where another copy was compared, an unresolved V gene accounts for under half, and the others remain unexplained. Clonal size and the V and J genes are those of that table, whereas D and trimming came from the DNA. Within this sample are 75,000 to 100,000 clones, with approximately 82% of them counted one time only. The ten most abundant clones make up more than 15% of the sample.

What this sample's time point label stands for: individuals recovered from natural SARS-CoV-2 infection. This sample was taken from a study of Ad26.COV2.S vaccination and SARS-CoV-2 variants (dated by TCRdb to about 2021). About the full investigation: TCRbeta repertoire sequencing was used to assess the specificity and breadth of SARS-CoV-2-reactive T cell receptors after Ad26.COV2.S vaccination. The TCR-sequenced set comprised around 30 samples: 19 Ad26.COV2.S vaccine recipients, 5 placebo recipients and 8 SARS-CoV-2 convalescent individuals.

Overall results and qualifications from the work: Comparable non-spike TCR breadth was observed between vaccine and placebo recipients, consistent with only spike being contained in the vaccine. Spike-specific TCR breadth was higher in Ad26.COV2.S recipients than in placebo recipients (P = 0.0014). According to the authors, total T cell responses may have been underestimated by the TCR breadth and depth analyses. Substantial breadth of spike-specific CD8+ and CD4+ T cell responses was reported after vaccination.

The receptor was isolated from a human donor who had recovered from COVID-19. Here the sequenced sample was peripheral blood, taken after recovery from COVID-19.

The CDR3 amino acid sequence is: CASSEAYGGANTGELFF. The DNA is as follows: TGTGCCAGCAGTGAAGCATACGGGGGGGCGAACACCGGGGAGCTGTTTTTT. The rearranged chain carries TRBV6-1 and TRBJ2-2, with 8 middle bases fitting TRBD2. The CDR3 contains 17 residues, cysteine and phenylalanine counted. Only the CDR3 region is kept as DNA, spanning 51 bases read in frame from base 1. Unmatched junction bases come to 3, with V trimmed by 0 bases and J by 0 bases. In the germline V gene, CDR1 corresponds to MNHNS and CDR2 to SASEGT.